Listed here is a single T cell receptor delta chain. Its antigen is not identified. With a far larger clone one base away, a read error is the likely cause. The limits of the CDR3 on the DNA are not certain, so only TCRdb's listed CDR3 is given. Bulk repertoires came from Vgamma9/Vdelta2+ or Vdelta2-negative gammadelta T cells flow-sorted from PBMC. TCRdb redid the clone calls on the multiplex PCR reads with CATT. In the table there are around 86,000 delta-chain clones, under 1.5% of which are singletons. These data are taken from a study of γδ T cells in repeated Plasmodium falciparum infection. Study details: Malian children with intense seasonal malaria exposure were compared with matched Australian children. Study-level findings and limits: In Vdelta2-negative, largely Vdelta1+, gammadelta repertoires, repeated controlled infections appeared to drive clonal selection waves.

The germline V gene has CDR1 GEAIGNYY and CDR2 EKD. A total of 16 residues make up the CDR3, ends included. Input material: gamma-delta T cells from blood. The clonotype originates from a pool of human donors (malaria-infected and uninfected, not separated). The V segment is TRDV2, and no J call was made; the table names TRDD3, a call not compared with the DNA. CDR3 sequence reads: CACDGLGIGNTDKLIF.